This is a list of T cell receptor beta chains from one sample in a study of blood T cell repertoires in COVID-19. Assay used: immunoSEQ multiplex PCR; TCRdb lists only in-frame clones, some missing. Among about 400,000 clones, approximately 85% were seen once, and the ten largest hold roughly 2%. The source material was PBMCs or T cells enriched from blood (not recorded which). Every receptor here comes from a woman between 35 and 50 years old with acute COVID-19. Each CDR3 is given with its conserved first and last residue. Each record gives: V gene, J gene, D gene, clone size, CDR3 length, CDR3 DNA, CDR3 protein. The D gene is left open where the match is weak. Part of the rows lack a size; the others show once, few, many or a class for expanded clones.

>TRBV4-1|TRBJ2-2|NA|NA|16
TGCGCCAGCAGCCTAGCGGTCCACGCGAACACCGGGGAGCTGTTTTTT
CASSLAVHANTGELFF
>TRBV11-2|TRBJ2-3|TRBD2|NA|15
TGTGCCAGCAGCTTAGATTCGGGGGGGTGGGATACGCAGTATTTT
CASSLDSGGWDTQYF
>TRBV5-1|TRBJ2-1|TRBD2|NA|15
TGCGCCAGCAGCTTGCTAGCGGGGGGGCGGAATGAGCAGTTCTTC
CASSLLAGGRNEQFF
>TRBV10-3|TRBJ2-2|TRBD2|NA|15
TGTGCCATCAGTGAAGGGACTACCTACACCGGGGAGCTGTTTTTT
CAISEGTTYTGELFF
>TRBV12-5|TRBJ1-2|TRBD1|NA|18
TGTGCTAGTGGTTTGGTCTACAGGGGTAACACTGGTACGGATGGCTACACCTTC
CASGLVYRGNTGTDGYTF
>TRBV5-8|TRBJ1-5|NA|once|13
TGTGCCAGCAGCCGGGGTGGCTATCAGCCCCAGCATTTT
CASSRGGYQPQHF
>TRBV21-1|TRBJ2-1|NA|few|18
TGTGCCAGCAGCAAAGATAGCGGGGGACCACGCTCCTACAATGAGCAGTTCTTC
CASSKDSGGPRSYNEQFF
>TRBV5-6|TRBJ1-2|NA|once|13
TGTGCCAGCCGACAGCGAACTAACTATGGCTACACCTTC
CASRQRTNYGYTF
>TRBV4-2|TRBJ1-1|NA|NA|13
TGTGCCAGCAGCCAACCAGGGGATACTGAAGCTTTCTTT
CASSQPGDTEAFF
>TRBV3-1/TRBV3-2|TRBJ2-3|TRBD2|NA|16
TGTGCCAGCAGCCAAGACCCTAGCGGGGGGACAGATACGCAGTATTTT
CASSQDPSGGTDTQYF
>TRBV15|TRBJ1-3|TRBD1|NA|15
TGTGCCACCAGCAGGGACAGGAGCTCTGGAAACACCATATATTTT
CATSRDRSSGNTIYF
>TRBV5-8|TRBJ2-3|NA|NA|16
TGTGCCAGCAGCTTGGGACAGAACAGGGCGGCAGATACGCAGTATTTT
CASSLGQNRAADTQYF
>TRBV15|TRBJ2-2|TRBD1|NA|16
TGTGCCACCAGCATACAGGGGACCTCGAACACCGGGGAGCTGTTTTTT
CATSIQGTSNTGELFF
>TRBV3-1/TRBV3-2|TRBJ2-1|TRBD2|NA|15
TGTGCCAGCAGCCATCGGGGGGGGTCCTACAATGAGCAGTTCTTC
CASSHRGGSYNEQFF
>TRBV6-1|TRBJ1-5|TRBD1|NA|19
TGTGCCAGCAGTGAAGTCCCGGGACAGGGGCTTTATAGCAATCAGCCCCAGCATTTT
CASSEVPGQGLYSNQPQHF
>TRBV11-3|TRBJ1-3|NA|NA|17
TGTGCCAGCAGCCAAAGAAAGGACGGGGGCTCTGGAAACACCATATATTTT
CASSQRKDGGSGNTIYF
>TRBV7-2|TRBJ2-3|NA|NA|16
TGTGCCAGCAGCTTAGTTGATGGGGGCGGCACAGATACGCAGTATTTT
CASSLVDGGGTDTQYF
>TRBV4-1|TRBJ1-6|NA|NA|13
TGCGCCAGCAGCCAGGCGGAGAATTCACCCCTCCACTTT
CASSQAENSPLHF
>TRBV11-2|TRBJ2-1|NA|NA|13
TGTGCCAGCAGGGCAGTTGGGGCCAATGAGCAGTTCTTC
CASRAVGANEQFF
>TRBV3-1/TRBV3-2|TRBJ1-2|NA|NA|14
TGTGCCAGCAGCCAGGGAGGACTTTCTAGTGGCTACACCTTC
CASSQGGLSSGYTF
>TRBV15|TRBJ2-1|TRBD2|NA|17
TGTGCCACCAGCAGAGAGGCGGGGGGCAGCTCCTACAATGAGCAGTTCTTC
CATSREAGGSSYNEQFF
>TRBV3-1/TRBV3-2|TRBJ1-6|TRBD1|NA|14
TGTGTCAGCAGTCTACAGGGGGGTAGTTCACCCCTCCACTTT
CVSSLQGGSSPLHF
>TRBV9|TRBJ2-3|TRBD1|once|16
TGTGCCAGCAGCGCAGCGGGACAGGGTCTAAAGGATACGCAGTATTTT
CASSAAGQGLKDTQYF
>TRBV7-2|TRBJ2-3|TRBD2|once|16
TGTGCCAGCAGCTTAGCCCCTAGCGGGGGGACAGATACGCAGTATTTT
CASSLAPSGGTDTQYF
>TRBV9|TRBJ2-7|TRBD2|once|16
TGTGCCAGCAGCGAGGGACTAGCGGGGACCACCTACGAGCAGTACTTC
CASSEGLAGTTYEQYF
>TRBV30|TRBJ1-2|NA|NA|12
TGTGCCTGGAGTCGGGACATCTATGGCTACACCTTC
CAWSRDIYGYTF
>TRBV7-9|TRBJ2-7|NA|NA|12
TGTGCCAGCAGCTTATCCAGGGACGAGCAGTACTTC
CASSLSRDEQYF
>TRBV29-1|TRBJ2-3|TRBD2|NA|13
TGCAGCGTTGAGACTAGCGGGGGTGATACGCAGTATTTT
CSVETSGGDTQYF
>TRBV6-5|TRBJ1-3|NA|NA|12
TGTGCCAGCAGGGACACGCGAAACACCATATATTTT
CASRDTRNTIYF
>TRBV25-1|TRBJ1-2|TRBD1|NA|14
TGTGCCAGCAGCGATCAGGGGGATTGGTATGGCTACACCTTC
CASSDQGDWYGYTF
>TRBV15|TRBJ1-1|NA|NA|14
TGTGCCACCAGCAGAGGTCCAGGGGATACTGAAGCTTTCTTT
CATSRGPGDTEAFF
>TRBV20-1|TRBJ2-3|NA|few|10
TGCAGTGCTAGTCAGGATACGCAGTATTTT
CSASQDTQYF
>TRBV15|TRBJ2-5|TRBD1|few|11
TGTGCCACCCGGGACAGAGAGACCCAGTACTTC
CATRDRETQYF
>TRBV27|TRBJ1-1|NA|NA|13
TGTGCCAGCAGTTTACCAGGGAACACTGAAGCTTTCTTT
CASSLPGNTEAFF